This is a list of T cell receptor beta chains from one sample in a study of shared clonotypes between healthy human individuals. Clones were read by immunoSEQ multiplex PCR, and TCRdb kept only the in-frame ones, dropping some. The table lists some 1.5 million clones, around 97% of them singletons. Sequencing input: naive CD4+ T cells sorted from blood. These receptor sequences come from a man aged 25-40 years in good health. Both conserved end residues are part of each CDR3. The D gene is left open where the match is weak. For some rows the clone size is stated as once, few or many, or as a class when expanded; others skip it.

cdr3_aa cdr3_nt j_call d_call v_call clone_size
CASSVVGPQGGAAFF TGTGCCAGCAGCGTAGTCGGCCCGCAAGGGGGCGCAGCTTTCTTT TRBJ1-1 TRBD1 TRBV9 NA
CASSSQGAGNTIYF TGCGCCAGCAGCTCACAGGGGGCTGGAAACACCATATATTTT TRBJ1-3 TRBD1 TRBV5-1 once
CASSTLAGSLTGANVLTF TGTGCCAGCAGTACTCTAGCGGGAAGCCTCACTGGGGCCAACGTCCTGACTTTC TRBJ2-6 TRBD2 TRBV27 NA
CASSPPGQKYEQYF TGTGCCAGCAGTCCTCCGGGACAAAAATACGAGCAGTACTTC TRBJ2-7 NA TRBV6-6 NA
CAWRGQGTNYGYTF TGTGCCTGGAGGGGACAGGGAACTAACTATGGCTACACCTTC TRBJ1-2 TRBD1 TRBV30 NA
CASSTPGQTLLANTGELFF TGTGCCAGCAGCACGCCGGGACAGACTCTACTGGCGAACACCGGGGAGCTGTTTTTT TRBJ2-2 TRBD1 TRBV6-7 NA
CASSLVLTGQPYEQYF TGTGCCAGCAGCTTAGTTCTAACAGGTCAACCCTACGAGCAGTACTTC TRBJ2-7 NA TRBV7-9 once
CATAIPGLAGRGEQFF TGCGCCACCGCGATCCCGGGACTAGCGGGAAGGGGCGAGCAGTTCTTC TRBJ2-1 TRBD2 TRBV5-1 NA
CASSVGQVDTEAFF TGTGCCAGCAGCGTGGGACAGGTGGACACTGAAGCTTTCTTT TRBJ1-1 TRBD1 TRBV11-2 NA
CAWSLGQGNNQPQHF TGTGCCTGGAGTCTCGGACAGGGGAACAATCAGCCCCAGCATTTT TRBJ1-5 TRBD1 TRBV30 few
CASSYGTGGTDTQYF TGTGCCAGCAGCTACGGGACAGGGGGCACAGATACGCAGTATTTT TRBJ2-3 TRBD1 TRBV7-9 NA
CASSFSGSGGYEQYF TGTGCCAGCAGTTTTAGCGGGAGTGGGGGCTACGAGCAGTACTTC TRBJ2-7 TRBD2 TRBV2 NA
CASSLDRVDGYTF TGTGCCAGCAGTCTGGACAGGGTCGATGGCTACACCTTC TRBJ1-2 TRBD1 TRBV6-1 NA
CASSYRGGETQYF TGTGCCAGCAGCTACAGGGGAGGAGAGACCCAGTACTTC TRBJ2-5 NA TRBV11-1 NA
CASSFSSGGAYEQYF TGTGCCAGCAGCTTTTCGTCCGGGGGGGCCTACGAGCAGTACTTC TRBJ2-7 TRBD2 TRBV7-9 NA
CATSSRTSGPSSYNEQFF TGTGCCACCAGCAGCAGGACTAGCGGGCCAAGCTCCTACAATGAGCAGTTCTTC TRBJ2-1 TRBD2 TRBV15 NA
CASSPGVAPLVAFF TGTGCCAGCAGTCCCGGTGTGGCACCCCTAGTCGCTTTCTTT TRBJ1-1 NA TRBV27 once
CASSTGATNEKLFF TGTGCCAGCAGCACAGGGGCCACTAATGAAAAACTGTTTTTT TRBJ1-4 TRBD1 TRBV9 NA
CASSFRDSIMGYGYTF TGTGCCAGCAGTTTCCGGGACAGCATTATGGGTTATGGCTACACCTTC TRBJ1-2 TRBD1 TRBV27 once
CASSSPTGSDTDTQYF TGTGCCAGCAGTTCCCCCACAGGGTCCGACACAGATACGCAGTATTTT TRBJ2-3 NA TRBV28 once
CASGTGVTGELFF TGTGCCAGTGGAACAGGGGTCACCGGGGAGCTGTTTTTT TRBJ2-2 TRBD1 TRBV19 NA
CASSGSETQYF TGTGCCAGTAGCGGGAGTGAGACCCAGTACTTC TRBJ2-5 NA TRBV19 NA
CASSRTGLLEQYF TGTGCCAGCAGCCGGACAGGGTTACTCGAGCAGTACTTC TRBJ2-7 TRBD1 TRBV6-5 few
CASSLDATRGEQFF TGCGCCAGCAGCTTGGACGCGACAAGAGGTGAGCAGTTCTTC TRBJ2-1 NA TRBV5-1 NA
CASSQDQGRDYGYTF TGCGCCAGCAGCCAAGATCAGGGTAGAGACTATGGCTACACCTTC TRBJ1-2 NA TRBV4-3 NA
CASSSRQVYTEAFF TGTGCCAGCAGTTCAAGACAGGTATACACTGAAGCTTTCTTT TRBJ1-1 NA TRBV28 NA
CASSQVGLASTDTQYF TGCGCCAGCAGCCAAGTCGGACTAGCGAGCACAGATACGCAGTATTTT TRBJ2-3 TRBD2 TRBV4-1 NA
CASSATRGAANTGELFF TGTGCCAGCAGCGCGACCAGAGGGGCTGCGAACACCGGGGAGCTGTTTTTT TRBJ2-2 NA TRBV9 NA
CASSLYYGTGRNTEAFF TGTGCCAGCAGCTTATACTACGGGACAGGGAGGAACACTGAAGCTTTCTTT TRBJ1-1 TRBD1 TRBV7-9 NA
CASSLARDTYEQYF TGTGCCAGCAGTTTAGCCAGGGATACCTACGAGCAGTACTTC TRBJ2-7 NA TRBV28 NA
CASSLAGVVSGNTIYF TGTGCCAGCAGCTTAGCTGGAGTCGTCTCTGGAAACACCATATATTTT TRBJ1-3 NA TRBV7-2 once
CATSRARGSNQPQHF TGTGCCACCAGCAGAGCCCGGGGTAGCAATCAGCCCCAGCATTTT TRBJ1-5 NA TRBV15 NA
CASSPERETQYF TGTGCCAGCTCACCGGAGAGAGAGACCCAGTACTTC TRBJ2-5 NA TRBV18 NA
CASSLGYNQPQHF TGTGCCAGCAGCTTGGGATACAATCAGCCCCAGCATTTT TRBJ1-5 NA TRBV5-6 NA
CASSLGRDRRRYGYTF TGTGCCAGCAGCTTAGGCCGGGACAGGCGACGCTATGGCTACACCTTC TRBJ1-2 TRBD1 TRBV7-8 NA
CASSPIGGAPTYEQYF TGCGCCAGCAGCCCCATTGGCGGGGCCCCTACCTACGAGCAGTACTTC TRBJ2-7 NA TRBV4-1 few
CSVEGREGETQYF TGCAGCGTTGAAGGTCGAGAGGGGGAGACCCAGTACTTC TRBJ2-5 NA TRBV29-1 NA
CASSSLSTDTQYF TGTGCCAGCAGCTCTCTCAGCACAGATACGCAGTATTTT TRBJ2-3 NA TRBV13 NA
CASSEYSRDYPYEQYF TGTGCCAGCAGTGAATACTCGAGGGATTATCCCTACGAGCAGTACTTC TRBJ2-7 NA TRBV6-1 NA
CAISSGTSGYEQYF TGTGCCATCAGTTCCGGGACTAGCGGCTACGAGCAGTACTTC TRBJ2-7 TRBD2 TRBV10-3 NA
CASSPGPVDIQYF TGTGCCAGCTCACCGGGGCCGGTAGACATTCAGTACTTC TRBJ2-4 NA TRBV18 NA
CASKPLGGFGNQPQHF TGTGCCAGCAAGCCACTGGGGGGGTTCGGCAATCAGCCCCAGCATTTT TRBJ1-5 NA TRBV27 NA
CATSRDRPVTYEQYF TGTGCCACCAGCAGAGATCGCCCAGTGACCTACGAGCAGTACTTC TRBJ2-7 NA TRBV15 NA
CASSDRSSGNTIYF TGTGCCAGTTCCGACAGGTCCTCTGGAAACACCATATATTTT TRBJ1-3 NA TRBV5-4 NA
CASSLASGRYSYEQYF TGCGCCAGCAGCTTGGCTAGCGGGAGGTACTCCTACGAGCAGTACTTC TRBJ2-7 TRBD2 TRBV5-1 NA
CASSLQGYEQYF TGTGCCAGCAGCTTACAGGGCTACGAGCAGTACTTC TRBJ2-7 NA TRBV5-4 NA
CASSGGQVNSGNTIYF TGTGCCAGCAGCGGTGGACAGGTAAACTCTGGAAACACCATATATTTT TRBJ1-3 TRBD1 TRBV9 NA
CASSPSTGELFF TGTGCCAGCTCACCATCAACCGGGGAGCTGTTTTTT TRBJ2-2 NA TRBV18 NA
CASSLAGTSGTDTQYF TGTGCCAGCAGCTTAGCGGGGACTAGCGGCACAGATACGCAGTATTTT TRBJ2-3 TRBD2 TRBV7-6 NA